Listed below are T cell receptor beta chains from one sample, sequenced in a study of cytomegalovirus exposure and HLA in healthy donors. Some clones are missing from TCRdb's copy, which holds only in-frame ones; the method was immunoSEQ multiplex PCR. The sample holds 55,000 to 65,000 clones, more than 90% seen once. What was sequenced was PBMCs. The source is a man aged 18 to 30 in good health and CMV-seronegative. Both conserved end residues are part of each CDR3. The D gene is left open where the match is weak. Rows may omit the clone size; those that give it use once, few, many or a size class.

clone_size j_call v_call d_call cdr3_aa cdr3_nt
. TRBJ1-1 TRBV30 . CAWARTAEAFF TGTGCCTGGGCACGGACAGCTGAAGCTTTCTTT
. TRBJ2-5 TRBV4-1 TRBD2 CASSQAGLAGGSVGKTQYF TGCGCCAGCAGCCAAGCGGGACTAGCGGGAGGGTCGGTTGGAAAGACCCAGTACTTC
. TRBJ2-5 TRBV6-1 TRBD2 CASSPTGGLAETQYF TGTGCCAGCAGTCCAACAGGGGGACTAGCGGAGACCCAGTACTTC
once TRBJ2-3 TRBV28 . CASSSLDRPSSTDTQYF TGTGCCAGCAGTTCCTTAGACAGACCTTCTAGCACAGATACGCAGTATTTT
. TRBJ2-1 TRBV7-3 . CASSPQVSSYNEQFF TGTGCCAGCAGCCCCCAGGTTAGCTCCTACAATGAGCAGTTCTTC
. TRBJ2-2 TRBV5-1 . CASSLEPTGELFF TGCGCCAGCAGCTTGGAGCCCACCGGGGAGCTGTTTTTT
. TRBJ2-5 TRBV9 TRBD2 CASSDGLAGAYETQYF TGTGCCAGCAGCGATGGACTAGCGGGAGCTTATGAGACCCAGTACTTC
. TRBJ1-1 TRBV4-2 . CASSQTRTNGGNTEAFF TGTGCCAGCAGCCAGACCAGGACGAACGGGGGAAACACTGAAGCTTTCTTT
. TRBJ2-3 TRBV6-1 . CASRIPGGSDTQYF TGTGCCAGCAGGATCCCCGGGGGTTCAGATACGCAGTATTTT
. TRBJ2-7 TRBV27 . CASSLSQGRAYEQYF TGTGCCAGCAGTTTATCGCAGGGGCGAGCCTACGAGCAGTACTTC
. TRBJ2-2 TRBV7-8 TRBD1 CASRTGGLNTGELFF TGTGCCAGCAGAACAGGGGGCTTGAACACCGGGGAGCTGTTTTTT
. TRBJ2-7 TRBV19 . CASSPPGVAATYEQYF TGTGCCAGTAGTCCACCCGGGGTAGCGGCGACCTACGAGCAGTACTTC
. TRBJ1-1 TRBV30 . CAWSTGTREVTEAFF TGTGCCTGGAGTACGGGGACGCGGGAGGTGACTGAAGCTTTCTTT
. TRBJ2-3 TRBV28 TRBD2 CASSLPSGRADTQYF TGTGCCAGCAGTTTACCTAGCGGGAGGGCAGACACGCAGTATTTT
once TRBJ2-7 TRBV7-2 . CASKLTGASYEQYF TGTGCCAGCAAACTAACGGGAGCTTCCTACGAGCAGTACTTC
. TRBJ1-5 TRBV28 . CASSLYTTSNQPQHF TGTGCCAGCAGTTTATACACTACTAGCAATCAGCCCCAGCATTTT
once TRBJ2-1 TRBV6-1 TRBD2 CASKETAGAPNEQFF TGTGCCAGCAAGGAGACAGCGGGAGCGCCCAATGAGCAGTTCTTC
once TRBJ1-1 TRBV11-2 . CASSLARGRANTEAFF TGTGCCAGCAGCTTAGCCAGGGGTCGGGCTAACACTGAAGCTTTCTTT
. TRBJ2-3 TRBV5-4 . CASSLASGDGWDTQYF TGTGCCAGCAGCTTGGCCTCGGGGGATGGGTGGGATACGCAGTATTTT
. TRBJ1-5 TRBV7-9 . CASSLHTGENQPQHF TGTGCCAGCAGCTTACATACGGGAGAGAATCAGCCCCAGCATTTT
. TRBJ1-5 TRBV18 . CASSPLDKNQPQHF TGTGCCAGCTCACCACTCGACAAGAATCAGCCCCAGCATTTT
. TRBJ2-7 TRBV11-3 TRBD2 CASSFLSSGRGLYYEQYF TGTGCCAGCAGCTTTCTGTCTAGCGGGAGGGGTCTCTATTACGAGCAGTACTTC
. TRBJ2-1 TRBV5-1 . CASSTDNEQFF TGCGCCAGCAGCACAGACAATGAGCAGTTCTTC
. TRBJ2-1 TRBV5-1 . CASSLVWDSRWAQTYNEQFF TGCGCCAGCAGCTTGGTTTGGGACTCAAGGTGGGCGCAAACGTACAATGAGCAGTTCTTC
. TRBJ2-7 TRBV5-1 . CASSLVVTRFSYEQYF TGCGCCAGCAGCTTGGTTGTTACGCGGTTTTCCTACGAGCAGTACTTC
. TRBJ2-3 TRBV2 . CASRDRSDTQYF TGTGCCAGCAGAGACAGGTCAGATACGCAGTATTTT
. TRBJ2-7 TRBV30 . CAWRGTYEQYF TGTGCCTGGAGGGGGACTTACGAGCAGTACTTC
. TRBJ2-1 TRBV27 TRBD2 CASSFSGGRAGHEQFF TGTGCCAGCAGTTTCTCGGGCGGGAGAGCAGGGCATGAGCAGTTCTTC
. TRBJ2-3 TRBV30 TRBD2 CAWSPGLAGEADTQYF TGTGCCTGGAGTCCGGGACTAGCGGGAGAGGCAGATACGCAGTATTTT
. TRBJ1-1 TRBV7-8 . CASSKRDFNRGTEAFF TGTGCCAGCAGCAAACGGGACTTCAACCGGGGAACTGAAGCTTTCTTT
. TRBJ1-2 TRBV11-2 . CASSTGTGSGYTF TGTGCCAGCAGCACTGGTACAGGGTCTGGCTACACCTTC
once TRBJ1-5 TRBV6-1 . CASKAGHLNQPQHF TGTGCCAGCAAAGCTGGACATCTCAATCAGCCCCAGCATTTT
once TRBJ1-1 TRBV5-6 TRBD1 CASSLRETGGDRNTEAFF TGTGCCAGCAGCTTAAGGGAGACAGGGGGGGATAGGAACACTGAAGCTTTCTTT
. TRBJ2-1 TRBV5-1 TRBD1 CASSLVLGQAHNEQFF TGCGCCAGCAGCTTGGTCTTGGGACAGGCTCACAATGAGCAGTTCTTC
. TRBJ2-7 TRBV6-1 TRBD2 CASSDRDGRADEQYF TGTGCCAGCAGTGATCGGGACGGGAGGGCCGACGAGCAGTACTTC
few TRBJ2-7 TRBV28 TRBD2 CASSGLAGGSYEQYF TGTGCCAGCAGTGGTCTAGCGGGAGGTTCCTACGAGCAGTACTTC
. TRBJ2-7 TRBV5-4 TRBD2 CASSPTSGAYEQYF TGTGCCAGCAGCCCGACTAGCGGGGCCTACGAGCAGTACTTC
once TRBJ2-3 TRBV5-1 TRBD1 CASSGGQVTQYF TGCGCCAGCAGCGGGGGACAGGTTACGCAGTATTTT
. TRBJ1-2 TRBV5-1 . CASSLLRDGNYGYTF TGCGCCAGCAGCTTGTTGCGGGACGGAAACTATGGCTACACCTTC
. TRBJ2-7 TRBV6-1 . CASSESSYEQYF TGTGCCAGCAGTGAGAGCTCCTACGAGCAGTACTTC
. TRBJ1-1 TRBV20-1 . CRDKTGREAFF TGCAGGGACAAGACAGGAAGAGAAGCTTTCTTT
. TRBJ2-7 TRBV29-1 TRBD2 CSVAGLAGFYEQYF TGCAGCGTAGCGGGACTAGCGGGATTCTACGAGCAGTACTTC
. TRBJ2-7 TRBV5-1 . CASTGGSSYEQYF TGCGCCAGCACTGGAGGGAGCTCCTACGAGCAGTACTTC
. TRBJ2-5 TRBV6-1 . CASIRSGTEETQYF TGTGCCAGCATTCGAAGCGGCACAGAAGAGACCCAGTACTTC
. TRBJ2-7 TRBV6-1 . CASSEQDRYIYEQYF TGTGCCAGCAGTGAACAGGATAGGTATATCTACGAGCAGTACTTC
. TRBJ2-7 TRBV7-8 TRBD2 CASSLAGLAGSGYEQYF TGTGCCAGCAGCTTAGCGGGACTAGCGGGAAGTGGCTACGAGCAGTACTTC
. TRBJ1-5 TRBV4-1 TRBD1 CASSQDPGTVNQPQHF TGCGCCAGCAGCCAAGATCCGGGGACAGTTAATCAGCCCCAGCATTTT
. TRBJ2-7 TRBV28 TRBD1 CASSSGTGPSYEQYF TGTGCCAGCAGCTCGGGGACAGGGCCGTCCTACGAGCAGTACTTC
. TRBJ2-1 TRBV18 TRBD1 CASSSTTGWIDEQFF TGTGCCAGCTCATCGACGACAGGGTGGATTGATGAGCAGTTCTTC
. TRBJ2-1 TRBV11-3 . CASSLPVHSYNEQFF TGTGCCAGCAGCTTACCGGTTCACTCCTACAATGAGCAGTTCTTC
once TRBJ2-5 TRBV7-9 TRBD2 CASSIPGRLAAETQYF TGTGCCAGCAGCATCCCGGGCCGACTAGCGGCAGAGACCCAGTACTTC
. TRBJ2-5 TRBV5-6 . CASSFRGQETQYF TGTGCCAGCAGCTTCAGGGGACAAGAGACCCAGTACTTC
. TRBJ2-3 TRBV7-9 . CASSQSRGRRHNTDTQYF TGTGCCAGCTCACAATCTCGGGGTAGGAGACACAACACAGATACGCAGTATTTT
. TRBJ2-7 TRBV18 . CASSPSVSGLENYEQYF TGTGCCAGCTCACCTTCGGTTTCGGGACTCGAAAACTACGAGCAGTACTTC
. TRBJ2-3 TRBV7-2 TRBD2 CASSPAPASGDNTDTQYF TGTGCCAGCAGCCCCGCCCCGGCTAGCGGGGATAACACAGATACGCAGTATTTT
. TRBJ2-1 TRBV27 TRBD2 CASSTRLAENNEQFF TGTGCCAGCAGTACCCGACTAGCGGAAAACAATGAGCAGTTCTTC
once TRBJ2-7 TRBV27 TRBD2 CASSLSFSGSGEQYF TGTGCCAGCAGTTTATCATTTAGCGGGAGTGGCGAGCAGTACTTC
. TRBJ2-7 TRBV7-9 TRBD1 CASSFQGAYEQYF TGTGCCAGCAGTTTCCAGGGGGCTTACGAGCAGTACTTC